One sample yielded the 16 T cell receptor beta chains listed below, sequenced in a study of post-analysis software for immune sequencing data. Study-wide results and limits: Several TRBV segments, TRBV5-6, TRBV5-1 and TRBV20-1 among them, were found more frequent in patients than controls.

Unique molecular identifiers were built into the TCR beta cDNA libraries. TCRdb used MiXCR to reprocess the PCR reads, holding one entry per CDR3 protein. Among 700,000 to 900,000 distinct CDR3 sequences listed, just over 45% were seen once. No antigen is known for these receptors. Sequenced material: blood. These receptors were collected from a girl between 10 and 17 years old with multiple sclerosis.

This chain uses TRBV5-1 with TRBJ2-7; D unclear. V lost 0 bases, J lost 3 bases, and 10 bases lay in between. The CDR3 length is 14 residues. Per the germline V gene, CDR1 is SGHRS and CDR2 is YFSETQ. The CDR3 coding sequence is TGCGCCAGCAGCTTGGAGGGATTGATCTACGAGCAGTACTTC. Translation gives CASSLEGLIYEQYF.

CDR3 in amino acids: CASSVRPNYGYTF. The CDR3, as DNA: TGTGCCAGCAGCGTCAGGCCGAACTATGGCTACACCTTC. This chain links TRBV6-1 with TRBJ1-2; D not certain. Germline values: CDR1 MNHNS, CDR2 SASEGT. The CDR3 runs 13 residues. The V end lost 6 bases, the J end lost 2 bases, and 10 bases lay between the germline ends.

V usage is TRBV14 and J usage is TRBJ2-5; TRBD1 might be the D (5 bases). The CDR3 sequence is 15 residues long. The V end was cut by 3 bases, the J end by 0 bases, with 11 bases between. CDR1 is SGHDN, CDR2 FVKESK, per germline. The CDR3 spells CASSHQGPYQETQYF. The CDR3 DNA is TGTGCCAGCAGCCACCAGGGTCCGTACCAAGAGACCCAGTACTTC. The full variable domain, in which reference TRBV14 and TRBJ2-5 provide the parts outside the CDR3, is EAGVTQFPSHSVIEKGQTVTLRCDPISGHDNLYWYRRVMGKEIKFLLHFVKESKQDESGMPNNRFLAERTGGTYSTLKVQPAELEDSGVYFCASSHQGPYQETQYFGPGTRLLVL.

The chain combines TRBV10-3 with TRBJ1-2; the D gene is possibly TRBD1 (5 bases). The CDR3 runs 15 residues. CDR1 and CDR2 from the germline V gene are ENHRY and SYGVKD. The V gene lost 3 bases and the J gene lost 0 bases, with 11 bases spanning the gap. CDR3 in DNA: TGTGCCATCAGTGAACAGACAGTAGCTAACTATGGCTACACCTTC. Translated, it gives CAISEQTVANYGYTF.

This chain uses TRBV4-1 with TRBJ2-7; 9 bases map to TRBD2. Looked up from germline, CDR1 is MGHRA and CDR2 is YSYEKL. The CDR3 extends over 18 amino acids. V dropped 0 bases and J dropped 2; count of bases not matched to a gene: 11. The CDR3 spells CASSQEGRSLAGTYEQYF. The CDR3 region has the DNA TGCGCCAGCAGCCAAGAAGGAAGGAGTCTAGCGGGGACCTACGAGCAGTACTTC.

V and J are TRBV28 and TRBJ2-3; D remains unclear. The CDR3 loop spans 13 amino acids. The ends were cut back, 6 bases at V and 2 bases at J, with 9 bases in the middle. CDR1 is MDHEN and CDR2 is SYDVKM in the germline V gene. In DNA form, the CDR3 reads TGTGCCAGCAGCTTAAACCCCACAGATACGCAGTATTTT. Protein: CASSLNPTDTQYF.

The chain joins TRBV24-1 to TRBJ2-3; possibly TRBD2 for D (6 bases). The germline V gene has CDR1 KGHDR and CDR2 SFDVKD. V lost 7 bases to trimming and J lost 2 bases, with 15 bases between them. The CDR3 has 15 amino acids. CDR3 region: CATSPPGLSTDTQYF. For the CDR3, the DNA is TGTGCCACCAGCCCCCCGGGACTCTCCACAGATACGCAGTATTTT.

In this sample, this clonotype turned up a few times. The chain carries TRBV4-2 and TRBJ2-2; D unclear. The ends were cut back, 1 base at V and 1 base at J, with 7 bases in the middle. This CDR3 contains 15 residues. The germline CDR1 and CDR2 sequences are LGHNA and YNFKEQ. The DNA for the CDR3 is TGTGCCAGCAGCCAAGGGAGTTTGAACACCGGGGAGCTGTTTTTT. It specifies CASSQGSLNTGELFF.

This chain connects TRBV12-3 or TRBV12-4 to TRBJ2-7, with TRBD1 matching 7 bases. Germline trimming cut 3 bases from V and 2 bases from J; bases unmatched to any gene: 7. The CDR3 covers 15 residues. CDR3 DNA sequence: TGTGCCAGCAGTTTTATTACTGGACAGGCCTACGAGCAGTACTTC. Translation gives CASSFITGQAYEQYF.

As DNA, the CDR3 is TGTGCCAGCTGTTGGGGACTAGAAGGTGAGCAGTTCTTC. This encodes CASCWGLEGEQFF. The V gene is TRBV6-2 or TRBV6-3, the J gene TRBJ2-1, with 8 bases matching TRBD2. The V segment lost 8 bases and the J segment 9 bases; nucleotides outside the gene matches: 9. The CDR3 extends over 13 amino acids. The germline V gene has CDR1 MNHEY and CDR2 SVGEGT.

This sequence joins TRBV10-2 and TRBJ1-2; D is unclear. V was trimmed by 2 bases and J by 4 bases, leaving 11 bases between them. The CDR3 totals 14 residues. Germline CDR1 is WSHSY and CDR2 is SAAADI. In DNA, the CDR3 is TGCGCCAGCAGTGAGGCACAATTCTTCTATGGCTACACCTTC. It translates to CASSEAQFFYGYTF.

J is TRBJ2-1 and V is TRBV10-3; 10 nucleotides align to TRBD2. Germline V CDR1 and CDR2: ENHRY, SYGVKD. The CDR3 loop spans 17 amino acids. V trimming: 3 bases; J trimming: 7 bases; junction bases outside the gene matches: 12. The CDR3 spells CAISEHEAGGPMNEQFF. The DNA for the CDR3 is TGTGCCATCAGTGAACATGAAGCGGGAGGGCCCATGAATGAGCAGTTCTTC.

This clonotype was seen a few times. V usage is TRBV7-8 and J usage is TRBJ2-7, with D perhaps assigned TRBD1 or TRBD2 (5 bases each). V was clipped by 2 bases and J by 3 bases, with 17 bases between them. CDR1 and CDR2 (germline): SGHVS, FQNEAQ. This CDR3 comprises 16 residues. CDR3 coding DNA: TGTGCCAGCAGCTTAATGGGGGAGAGTCCCTACTACGAGCAGTACTTC. It yields the protein CASSLMGESPYYEQYF.

V and J are TRBV6-5 and TRBJ1-2; D is unresolved. V was pared by 6 bases and J by 2 bases, with 19 bases between. The CDR3 is 16 residues long. Germline V gives CDR1 MNHEY, CDR2 SVGAGI. Here the CDR3 DNA reads TGTGCCAGCAGGGACCGCACAAAAAAGGAGAACTATGGCTACACCTTC. It is translated as CASRDRTKKENYGYTF.

This clonotype was counted once. The V gene is TRBV6-6, the J gene TRBJ1-4; D is ambiguous. The CDR3 contains 17 residues. The V and J ends lost 0 bases and 0 bases respectively, with 11 bases between them. Germline CDR1 reads MNHNY; CDR2 reads SVGAGI (reference sequence). CDR3 residues: CASSYSVDYATNEKLFF. CDR3 bases: TGTGCCAGCAGTTACTCGGTAGACTATGCAACTAATGAAAAACTGTTTTTT.

This rearrangement joins TRBV11-2 to TRBJ2-2, with 7 bases fitting TRBD2. Trimming removed 5 bases from V and 0 bases from J; junction bases left unmatched: 3. This CDR3 has 15 amino acids. The germline CDR1 and CDR2 sequences are SGHAT and FQNNGV. The CDR3 loop reads CASSLGLSNTGELFF. The CDR3 coding sequence is TGTGCCAGCAGCCTGGGACTATCGAACACCGGGGAGCTGTTTTTT.